The clone carrying this TCR beta chain showed up just once. The antigen remains unidentified. The data are from a study of T cell responses to AZD1222 COVID-19 vaccine. Study details: Pooling covered second doses at about 4 or about 12 weeks. Study conclusions and caveats: Reportedly, nearly half of unique spike TCRs recognized epitopes outside B.1.351/B.1.1.7 mutations. Two AZD1222 administrations were followed by greater Spike-specific TCR breadth and depth.

Using immunoSEQ multiplex PCR, the repertoire was profiled, and TCRdb retains in-frame clones only, with some absent. The profile covers around 130,000 clones, with more than 85% appearing a single time and about 3% taken by the ten largest. The CDR3 totals 15 residues. Trimming cost V 5 bases and J 2 bases; bases outside gene matches: 7. Germline V gene lookup returns CDR1 SGHTA and CDR2 FQGTGA. The sequence was obtained from an adult in good health. The sequences come from peripheral blood, collected on day 0 of AZD1222 vaccination. The chain combines TRBV7-3 with TRBJ2-3, with 7 bases fitting TRBD2. CDR3 coding DNA: TGTGCCAGCAGCACGAGCGGGGCATACACAGATACGCAGTATTTT. It translates to CASSTSGAYTDTQYF.